This record concerns one T cell receptor (beta chain) sequence. PCR was performed a second time for roughly 7 to 11 cycles using a sample-barcoded 5' primer and a J-beta primer mix. Carrying 12 random nucleotides, a template-switch adaptor labeled each individual cDNA molecule. CDR3-containing paired-end reads numbering at least 2.5 million came from each sample. TCRdb processed the 5' RACE reads anew with MiXCR; each CDR3 protein has one entry. The table lists 1.5 million to 1.9 million distinct CDR3 sequences, under 55% of them singletons. This entry belongs to a study of blood T cells in healthy people across ages. Study overall: Researchers report that template switching captured about one barcoded beta molecule per two T cells.

The germline V gene has CDR1 SQVTM and CDR2 ANQGSEA. The CDR3 consists of 10 residues. V was trimmed by 7 bases and J by 12 bases, leaving 13 bases between them. The sequencing sample was made of blood. The clonotype comes from a young woman in good health. This chain joins TRBV29-1 and TRBJ2-1, with no clear D. CDR3 nucleotide sequence: TGCAGCGCTGTTGGTCGGTTGCAGTTCTTC. Its protein product is CSAVGRLQFF.